This T cell receptor beta chain stems from a study of T cell responses to AZD1222 COVID-19 vaccine. Study-wide results and caveats: All repertoire sampling was performed exclusively after the peak T cell response. A mostly white British donor set with more females was recruited, and clonal diversity was possibly underestimated.

This CDR3 is built from 15 residues. The repertoire was sequenced with immunoSEQ multiplex PCR; TCRdb's copy has only in-frame clones and lacks some. The sample has about 110,000 clones, around 91% seen once. Remarks on this clone: Its antigen remains unknown.

The sample here was peripheral blood, taken on day 0 of AZD1222 vaccination. This sequence originates from an adult in good health. V is TRBV21-1 and J is TRBJ2-7; TRBD1, the table's D call, was not compared with the DNA. TRBV21-1 is recorded as a pseudogene. The CDR3 DNA reads TGTGCCAGCAGCAAAGACAGGGGCTTCACCTACGAGCAGTACTTC. It encodes CASSKDRGFTYEQYF.